This entry lists 22 T cell receptor beta chains sequenced from one sample in a study of Ad26.COV2.S vaccination and SARS-CoV-2 variants. Treatment meaning: about 20 received Ad26.COV2.S at low or high dose, single or two shots; about 5 received placebo; per-sample allocation not given. Samples analyzed were those drawn on day 63 after the first vaccine or placebo injection. Produced via immunoSEQ multiplex PCR; TCRdb's table is partial and in-frame only. The sample contains about 410,000 clones, roughly 90% of which appear only once. The sequences come from peripheral blood, collected in a trial of Ad26.COV2.S vaccine versus placebo. These receptors all come from a person aged 18-60 years who received the Ad26.COV2.S COVID-19 vaccine or a placebo.

This chain links TRBV27 with TRBJ1-1; a weak D match, TRBD1 (6 bases). Trimming took off 5 bases at V and 6 bases at J, with 19 bases between the two ends. The CDR3 length is 15 residues. CDR1 MNHEY and CDR2 SMNVEV come from the germline V gene (reference sequence). The CDR3: CASSQPLGRGAEAFF. CDR3 bases: TGTGCCAGCAGTCAACCATTGGGCAGGGGAGCTGAAGCTTTCTTT.

The V call is TRBV4-1, the J call TRBJ2-2, with D tentatively TRBD2 (6 bases). The germline CDR1 and CDR2 sequences are MGHRA and YSYEKL. The CDR3 length is 17 residues. Trimming removed 1 base at V and 4 bases at J, with 16 bases between. The CDR3 reads CASSQAPAGIPTGELFF. The CDR3 DNA is TGCGCCAGCAGCCAAGCCCCCGCGGGGATACCCACCGGGGAGCTGTTTTTT.

V gene TRBV30 combines with J gene TRBJ1-5; tentatively, D is TRBD1 (5 bases). The germline CDR1 and CDR2 sequences are GTSNPN and SVGIG (reference sequence). This CDR3 spans 14 amino acids. V was pared by 2 bases and J by 2 bases, with 10 bases between. The CDR3 here is CAWSRRQRNQPQHF. The CDR3 DNA follows: TGTGCCTGGAGTAGAAGACAGCGCAATCAGCCCCAGCATTTT.

This chain connects TRBV11-2 to TRBJ2-3; 7 bases agree with TRBD2. The germline gives CDR1 SGHAT, CDR2 FQNNGV. V shed 8 bases and J 4 bases; nucleotides not matched to a gene: 9. The CDR3 consists of 14 residues. The CDR3 DNA sequence: TGTGCCAGCCATGGGGGGGGATTTGCAGATACGCAGTATTTT. Translated, it gives CASHGGGFADTQYF.

The rearrangement uses TRBV7-9 and TRBJ2-1; TRBD2 matches 10 bases. Losses at the gene ends were 6 bases for V and 3 bases for J; bases not matched to a gene: 8. The CDR3 consists of 16 residues. The germline CDR1 and CDR2 sequences are SEHNR and FQNEAQ (reference sequence). Here the CDR3 DNA reads TGTGCCAGCAGACACCTAGCGGGAGAAAACTACAATGAGCAGTTCTTC. Translation gives CASRHLAGENYNEQFF.

This clone was observed many times. The V call is TRBV27, the J call TRBJ2-7, with TRBD1 as a possible D gene (5 bases). Germline CDR1 and CDR2: MNHEY and SMNVEV (reference sequence). Trimming took 2 bases from V and 7 from J, leaving 12 bases between them. The CDR3 sequence is 13 residues long. For the CDR3, the DNA is TGTGCCAGCAGTTTAGAAAGGGGTTGGGAGCAGTACTTC. Protein sequence: CASSLERGWEQYF.

This chain links TRBV6-5 with TRBJ1-1; perhaps TRBD1 as D (6 bases). Trimming removed 4 bases from V and 10 bases from J, with 16 bases in between. Germline lookup yields CDR1 MNHEY and CDR2 SVGAGI. The CDR3 spans 13 residues. The CDR3 region is CASSSLWGAGAFF. The CDR3 region has the DNA TGTGCCAGCAGTTCCCTTTGGGGGGCTGGAGCTTTCTTT.

The chain is built from TRBV19 and TRBJ1-3; the D gene is possibly TRBD1 (6 bases). There are 15 residues in the CDR3. Germline CDR1 reads LNHDA; CDR2 reads SQIVND (reference sequence). Trimming removed 3 bases from V and 0 bases from J, with 9 bases in between. In DNA form, the CDR3 reads TGTGCCAGTAGTATGCAGGGGAACTCTGGAAACACCATATATTTT. Translation: CASSMQGNSGNTIYF. The whole variable domain, remainder taken from reference TRBV19 and TRBJ1-3, is DGGITQSPKYLFRKEGQNVTLSCEQNLNHDAMYWYRQDPGQGLRLIYYSQIVNDFQKGDIAEGYSVSREKKESFPLTVTSAQKNPTAFYLCASSMQGNSGNTIYFGEGSWLTVV.

This chain connects TRBV7-9 to TRBJ1-2; weak D call: TRBD1 (5 bases). V was cut by 6 bases and J by 2 bases, with 10 bases left in between. In germline, CDR1 is SEHNR, CDR2 FQNEAQ (reference sequence). The CDR3 is made up of 13 amino acids. CDR3 nucleotide sequence: TGTGCCAGCAGATACCGGGACAACTATGGCTACACCTTC. Translation: CASRYRDNYGYTF. Full variable domain (outside the CDR3, taken from reference TRBV7-9 and TRBJ1-2): DTGVSQNPRHKITKRGQNVTFRCDPISEHNRLYWYRQTLGQGPEFLTYFQNEAQLEKSRLLSDRFSAERPKGSFSTLEIQRTEQGDSAMYLCASRYRDNYGYTFGSGTRLTVV.

The V call is TRBV7-2, the J call TRBJ2-5; the D is unclear. Germline CDR1 and CDR2: SGHTA and FQGNSA. V shed 1 base and J shed 2 bases, with 5 bases lying between them. This CDR3 spans 13 amino acids. The DNA of the CDR3 is TGTGCCAGCAGCTTAGAGTATCAAGAGACCCAGTACTTC. Protein product: CASSLEYQETQYF.

The V gene is TRBV6-5, the J gene TRBJ1-2; 9 bases are a match to TRBD1. The V and J ends lost 0 bases and 4 bases, in that order; junction bases with no gene match: 3. The CDR3 totals 15 residues. Looked up from germline, CDR1 is MNHEY and CDR2 is SVGAGI. DNA for the CDR3: TGTGCCAGCAGTTACTCCGGACAGGGGAGCTATGGCTACACCTTC. It specifies CASSYSGQGSYGYTF.

The chain has TRBV3-1 (or the pseudogene TRBV3-2) and TRBJ1-1; D not certain. V gave up 0 bases and J gave up 6 bases, with 11 bases separating them. CDR1 and CDR2 from the germline V gene are LGHDT and YNNKEL (reference sequence). This CDR3 region has 14 residues. In DNA, the CDR3 is TGTGCCAGCAGCCAAGAGGTGAATGGACCTGAAGCTTTCTTT. Protein: CASSQEVNGPEAFF.

The chain links TRBV19 to TRBJ2-1, with D uncertain. V gave up 8 bases and J gave up 4 bases, with 15 bases separating them. Germline V lookup: CDR1 LNHDA, CDR2 SQIVND (reference sequence). This CDR3 comprises 14 residues. The CDR3 region has the DNA TGTGCCAGTTCTCACGCTTTGCGGTACAATGAGCAGTTCTTC. Its protein product is CASSHALRYNEQFF.

This sequence joins TRBV11-2 and TRBJ1-2; no clear D gene. The ends were cut back, 1 base at V and 4 bases at J, with 16 bases in the middle. The CDR3 consists of 16 residues. The germline CDR1 and CDR2 sequences are SGHAT and FQNNGV. CDR3 region: CASSLGPGVGAYGYTF. In nucleotides, the CDR3 is TGTGCCAGCAGCTTAGGTCCCGGGGTGGGAGCCTATGGCTACACCTTC.

This rearrangement joins TRBV7-8 to TRBJ1-6; 11 bases map to TRBD1. Germline CDR1 and CDR2: SGHVS and FQNEAQ. The V segment lost 5 bases and the J segment 6 bases; nucleotides outside the gene matches: 3. CDR3 length equals 15 residues. The CDR3 sequence is CASSRGTGGNSPLHF. CDR3 DNA: TGTGCCAGCAGCCGAGGGACAGGGGGTAATTCACCCCTCCACTTT.

CDR3 nucleotides: TGTGCTAGTGATAAAAACAGGGGGCAAACCTACAATGAGCAGTTCTTC. Protein sequence: CASDKNRGQTYNEQFF. J is TRBJ2-1 and V is TRBV12-5, with TRBD1 identical over 9 bases. The germline CDR1 and CDR2 sequences are LGHNT and FRNRAP. This CDR3 has 16 amino acids. V was pared by 7 bases and J by 2 bases, with 9 bases of the junction left unmatched.

The chain recombines TRBV2 with TRBJ2-2; no reliable D call. Germline V CDR1 and CDR2: SNHLY, FYNNEI. CDR3 length: 15 amino acids. Deletions cut 0 bases from V and 6 bases from J, with 11 bases between. The CDR3 sequence is CASSEATLGSGELFF. CDR3 coding DNA: TGTGCCAGCAGTGAAGCTACCTTAGGCTCCGGGGAGCTGTTTTTT.

The gene calls are TRBV10-3 and TRBJ2-1; 13 bases fit TRBD2. After removal of 6 bases from V and 8 bases from J, the junction contained 4 bases not matched to a gene. This CDR3 spans 14 amino acids. The V gene's germline CDR1 is ENHRY and CDR2 SYGVKD. CDR3 DNA: TGTGCCATCAGAACTAGCGGGGGGGTCGATGAGCAGTTCTTC. It encodes CAIRTSGGVDEQFF.

The rearrangement uses TRBV19 and TRBJ1-3, with D unresolved. CDR1 and CDR2 from the germline V gene are LNHDA and SQIVND (reference sequence). The CDR3 extends over 16 amino acids. V was pared by 3 bases and J by 0 bases, with 12 bases between. CDR3 nucleotide sequence: TGTGCCAGTAGTATTGAAGCCACGGACTCTGGAAACACCATATATTTT. Protein sequence: CASSIEATDSGNTIYF. The entire variable domain, with the rest obtained from reference TRBV19 and TRBJ1-3, is as follows: DGGITQSPKYLFRKEGQNVTLSCEQNLNHDAMYWYRQDPGQGLRLIYYSQIVNDFQKGDIAEGYSVSREKKESFPLTVTSAQKNPTAFYLCASSIEATDSGNTIYFGEGSWLTVV.

This chain connects TRBV7-6 to TRBJ1-4, with D possibly TRBD1 on 5 matching bases. The CDR3 has 14 amino acids. Germline V lookup: CDR1 SGHVS, CDR2 FNYEAQ. Trimming cost V 10 bases and J 8 bases, with 20 bases left between them. The DNA of the CDR3 is TGTGCCACACGACCACAGGCAGCTGGGGAAAAACTGTTTTTT. Translating gives CATRPQAAGEKLFF.

V usage is TRBV5-5 and J usage is TRBJ1-6, with 9 bases identical to TRBD1. The CDR3 has 14 residues. Per germline, CDR1 SGHKS and CDR2 YYEKEE (reference sequence). V was pared by 8 bases and J by 8 bases, with 8 bases of the junction left unmatched. The CDR3 DNA sequence: TGTGCCAGATTACAGGGGGCTTGCGATTCACCCCTCCACTTT. Its translation: CARLQGACDSPLHF.

Only one count was recorded for this clone. The chain employs TRBV3-1 (or the pseudogene TRBV3-2) and TRBJ2-2; D unresolved. The germline V gene has CDR1 LGHDT and CDR2 YNNKEL (reference sequence). The CDR3 is 13 amino acids. The V end was cut by 5 bases, the J end by 0 bases, with 4 bases between. The CDR3 sequence: CASSSTNTGELFF. Here the CDR3 DNA reads TGTGCCAGCAGCAGTACGAACACCGGGGAGCTGTTTTTT.